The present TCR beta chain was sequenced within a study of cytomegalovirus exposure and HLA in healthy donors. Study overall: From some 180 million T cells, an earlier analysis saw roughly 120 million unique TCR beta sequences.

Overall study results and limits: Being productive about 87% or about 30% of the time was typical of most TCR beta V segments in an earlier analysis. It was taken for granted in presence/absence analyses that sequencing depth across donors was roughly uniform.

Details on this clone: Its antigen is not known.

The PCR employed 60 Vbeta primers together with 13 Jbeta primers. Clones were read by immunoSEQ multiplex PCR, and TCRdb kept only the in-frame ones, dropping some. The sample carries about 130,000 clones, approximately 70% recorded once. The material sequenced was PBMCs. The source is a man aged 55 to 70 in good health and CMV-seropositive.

This CDR3 reads CASRRGGAYGGYEQYF. CDR3 nucleotide sequence: TGTGCCAGCAGGCGGGGGGGCGCCTACGGAGGGTACGAGCAGTACTTC. V and J are TRBV27 and TRBJ2-5; 9 positions agree with TRBD2. Judging by the DNA end, TRBJ2-7 fits better; the J call may be wrong. This CDR3 is built from 16 residues. Germline V gene lookup returns CDR1 MNHEY and CDR2 SMNVEV (reference sequence).